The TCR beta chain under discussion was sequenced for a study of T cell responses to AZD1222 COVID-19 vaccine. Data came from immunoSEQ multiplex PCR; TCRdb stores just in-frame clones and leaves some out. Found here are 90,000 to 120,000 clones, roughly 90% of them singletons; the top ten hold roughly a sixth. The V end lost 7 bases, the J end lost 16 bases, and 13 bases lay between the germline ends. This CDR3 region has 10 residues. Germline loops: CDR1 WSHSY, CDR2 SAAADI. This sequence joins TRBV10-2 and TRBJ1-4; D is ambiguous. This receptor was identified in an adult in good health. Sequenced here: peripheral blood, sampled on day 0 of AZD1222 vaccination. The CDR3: CASTPGVRFF. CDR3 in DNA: TGCGCCAGCACCCCGGGTGTGCGGTTTTTT.